This TCR beta chain was captured in a study of CXCR3-negative and CXCR3-positive naive CD8 T cells. The germline V gene has CDR1 SGHVS and CDR2 FNYEAQ. The CDR3 sequence is 13 residues long. Each TRB cDNA library was prepared by 5' RACE (with UMI labels). TCRdb reprocessed the 5' RACE reads, keeping one entry per CDR3 protein, no DNA. This sample contains over 100,000 distinct CDR3 sequences. This receptor was identified in a human donor in good health. Some clones in this sample may be carry-over from other donors' samples. This sequence joins TRBV7-6 and TRBJ2-7; there is no DNA to check the TCRdb D call of TRBD1. Specimen: naive CXCR3- CD8+ T cells from blood. Subset described: CD45RO-CCR7+CD27+CD95- naive CD8+ T cells lacking CXCR3 (TNR3-). This CDR3 reads CASSFEQGYEQYF.